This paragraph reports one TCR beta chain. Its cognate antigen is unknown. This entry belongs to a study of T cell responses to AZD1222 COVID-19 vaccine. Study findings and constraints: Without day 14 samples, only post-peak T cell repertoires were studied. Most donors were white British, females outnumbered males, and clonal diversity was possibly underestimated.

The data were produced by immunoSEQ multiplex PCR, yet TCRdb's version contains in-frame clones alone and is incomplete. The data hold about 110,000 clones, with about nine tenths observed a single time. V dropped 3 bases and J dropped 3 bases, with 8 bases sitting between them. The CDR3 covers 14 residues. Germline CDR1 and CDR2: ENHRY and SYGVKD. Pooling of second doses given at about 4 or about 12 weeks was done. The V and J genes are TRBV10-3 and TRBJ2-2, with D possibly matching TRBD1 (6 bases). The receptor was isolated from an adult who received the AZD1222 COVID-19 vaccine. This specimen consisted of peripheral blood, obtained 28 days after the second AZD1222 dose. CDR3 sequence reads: CAISDAGDTGELFF. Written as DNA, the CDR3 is TGTGCCATCAGTGATGCAGGGGACACCGGGGAGCTGTTTTTT.